This T cell receptor beta chain appears in the sequencing data of a study of cytomegalovirus exposure and HLA in healthy donors. Whole-study findings and limits: The classifier reportedly diagnosed cytomegalovirus status with high specificity and sensitivity.

This clone has just a few counts. As yet, its antigen is unknown. PCR involved 60 Vbeta and 13 Jbeta primers. Using immunoSEQ multiplex PCR, the repertoire was profiled, and TCRdb retains in-frame clones only, with some absent. The sample lists nearly 95,000 clones; more than 75% were seen once. The V segment lost 10 bases and the J segment 5 bases; nucleotides outside the gene matches: 7. This CDR3 is 13 amino acids long. Germline CDR1 ENHRY, CDR2 SYGVKD. V is TRBV10-3 and J is TRBJ2-2; TRBD1 agrees at 7 bases. The sample comprised PBMCs. The receptor was derived from a woman in her 40s in good health and CMV-seronegative. CDR3 loop: CATSTGSTGELFF. The CDR3 region has the DNA TGTGCCACTTCGACAGGGTCGACCGGGGAGCTGTTTTTT.